This T cell receptor beta chain came from a study of blood T cells in healthy people across ages. Points on this clonotype: No antigen is known for it.

Overall study results and limits: In these data, TCR beta diversity tracked strongly with naive T cell percentage. Diversity estimates from one million T cells were considered underestimates. Because donor CMV status was unknown, expanded clonotype changes were possibly confounded.

A second PCR, run for about 6 to 11 cycles, used a sample-barcoded 5' primer plus a J-beta primer mix. TCRdb processed the 5' RACE reads anew with MiXCR; each CDR3 protein has one entry. The sample has under 1,000,000 distinct CDR3 sequences, about 45% seen once. Germline values: CDR1 ENHRY, CDR2 SYGVKD. J lost 3 bases, V lost 4 bases, and 4 bases had no gene match. The CDR3 sequence is 14 residues long. No fewer than 5.5 micrograms of total RNA were isolated from every sample. The gene calls are TRBV10-3 and TRBJ2-3; TRBD2 matches at 7 bases. The specimen sequenced was blood. The source of this sequence is an elderly man in good health. In nucleotides, the CDR3 is TGTGCCATCAGTGGGGCTAGCGGAACAGATACGCAGTATTTT. Its protein product is CAISGASGTDTQYF.